This T cell receptor beta chain is from a study of T cells after yellow fever vaccination. Germline loops: CDR1 MGHDK, CDR2 SYGVNS. The V segment lost 3 bases and the J segment 5 bases; nucleotides outside the gene matches: 4. CDR3 length equals 14 residues. Broader study findings: FACS-sorted repertoires could contain abundant clonotypes contaminating from the bulk population. Re-detected after boosting: most primary clones, 95% to 98% of CD4 and roughly 88% of CD8.

One entry per CDR3 protein results from TCRdb running MiXCR on the 5' RACE reads. The table shows 450,000 to 650,000 distinct CDR3 sequences, with 20% to 25% occurring only once. This clonotype was recorded at least ten times. Its antigen remains unknown. Sequencing used PBMCs, obtained roughly 20 days after the first yellow fever vaccination. The receptor's source is a young man who received the YFV17D yellow fever vaccine. This sequence joins TRBV25-1 and TRBJ2-3; 8 bases map to TRBD1. The CDR3 sequence: CASSERTGKDTQYF. CDR3 nucleotides: TGTGCCAGCAGTGAGAGGACAGGGAAAGATACGCAGTATTTT.